This T cell receptor beta chain appears in the sequencing data of a study of response to subunit inactivated influenza vaccine listed by TCRdb under 2018. With regard to the full study: Deep quantitative T cell receptor repertoire profiling was used in the study to track responses to a trivalent subunit inactivated influenza vaccine. Here is what the overall study found, with its caveats: The authors suggested that each seasonal influenza vaccination may recruit only a limited number of new T cells.

Concerning this clonotype itself: The antigen this receptor binds is unknown. There are no base qualities to consult, and no much larger clone falls within one base.

The library came from RT-PCR. The instrument given in TCRdb is Illumina HiSeq 2500. TCRdb reworked the public reads: Q25 trimming with fastp, MiXCR clone assembly, productive beta chains retained. Each CDR3 protein appears once, grouped with its most common genes and DNA. The sample profile shows 430,000 or so distinct CDR3 sequences; roughly 9.8% of them were found once. The top ten clones comprise approximately 12% of the sample. The germline ends are 6 bases apart after V is trimmed by 3 bases and J by 1 base. The CDR3 contains 14 residues, cysteine and phenylalanine counted. The kept DNA is CDR3 alone, 42 bases in frame from the first base. Reading the germline V gene gives CDR1 KGHSH and CDR2 LQKENI. Reading the label with the study, this specimen's time point is: more than 35 days after influenza vaccine administration.

The sequence joins TRBV18 to TRBJ1-4; the D gene lacks a confident call. This receptor was obtained from a man aged 50 to 60 who received an inactivated influenza vaccine. Donor details come from another sample of the same person, matched by shared clones. The sample in question was PBMCs from blood, obtained roughly 6 weeks after vaccination. In nucleotides, the sequence is TGTGCCAGCTCACCGGGGAAAACTAATGAAAAACTGTTTTTT. This yields the protein CASSPGKTNEKLFF.